This T cell receptor (beta chain) was retrieved from a study of T cells in Graves' hyperthyroidism and ophthalmopathy. This clonotype was counted at least ten times. RNA transcripts served as the template for amplifying TCR beta CDR3 regions. Researchers ran a first-round RT-PCR on the TCR CDR3 using the HTBI primer set. TCRdb ran MiXCR on the multiplex PCR reads and lists one entry per CDR3 protein. The sample shows a few hundred thousand distinct CDR3 sequences, roughly 14% of them seen only once. Diagnosing involved the use of clinical symptoms, serum thyroxine and TRAb, thyroid ultrasound and orbital computed tomography. PBMCs were obtained from under 13 ml fresh peripheral blood. Unmatched junction bases numbered 6, after V lost 3 bases and J lost 5 bases. Germline-derived CDR1 and CDR2 are LNHDA and SQIVND (reference sequence). The CDR3 runs 16 residues.

V and J are TRBV19 and TRBJ2-1; 11 bases are a match to TRBD2. Sequenced sample: blood. The receptor was derived from a woman younger than 30 with Graves' hyperthyroidism. CDR3 DNA sequence: TGTGCCAGTAGTATGGGACTAGCGGACATCAACAATGAGCAGTTCTTC. This translates into CASSMGLADINNEQFF.